Sequencing of this TCR beta chain was carried out in a study of T cells of healthy individuals. A single record per CDR3 protein comes from TCRdb applying MiXCR to the 5' RACE reads. The sample lists around 90,000 distinct CDR3 sequences; approximately 4.8% were seen once. This clonotype has a count of ten or more. The TCR was taken from a female donor in good health.

CDR3 nucleotide sequence: TGTGCCAGCAGTGAAACTGGCACTGAAGCTTTCTTT. It translates to CASSETGTEAFF. The chain recombines TRBV25-1 with TRBJ1-1; D ambiguous. V shed 2 bases and J shed 4 bases, with 5 bases lying between them. Looked up from germline, CDR1 is MGHDK and CDR2 is SYGVNS. This CDR3 is built from 12 residues.